This TCR beta chain was recovered during a study of T cell repertoires in cytomegalovirus infection. Study-wide results and caveats: HLA-C-restricted CMV clonotypes gave the most frequent clonotype in two of eight donors.

With regard to this clonotype: Its specificity is not known.

The trim removed 10 bases at V and 1 base at J, leaving 3 bases unmatched. In germline, CDR1 is KGHDR, CDR2 SFDVKD. The CDR3 is 14 amino acids. In TCRdb, the reads were re-called with MiXCR into one record per CDR3 protein. Among about 500,000 distinct CDR3 sequences listed, 33% were seen once. The specimen was cultured PBMCs, collected from culture after CMV antigen stimulation. This chain joins TRBV24-1 and TRBJ2-2; TRBD1 agrees at 9 bases. This receptor was taken from a human donor in good health (CMV status not recorded). Some clones in this sample may be carry-over from other donors' samples. The CDR3 spells CATRGQGNTGELFF. DNA of the CDR3: TGTGCCACAAGGGGACAGGGGAACACCGGGGAGCTGTTTTTT.